The present TCR beta chain was sequenced within a study of T cells in Graves' hyperthyroidism and ophthalmopathy. This clonotype was counted many times. Over 18 months, lack of ophthalmopathy progression marked Graves' hyperthyroidism as stable. PBMCs were obtained from roughly 10 ml fresh peripheral blood. V shed 11 bases and J shed 10 bases, with 12 bases lying between them. This CDR3 comprises 10 residues. Authors of the study amplified TCR beta CDR3 regions from RNA transcripts. With the HTBI primer set, the TCR CDR3 went through a first round of RT-PCR. TCRdb re-derived calls from the multiplex PCR reads in MiXCR, one entry per CDR3 protein. The table records under 400,000 distinct CDR3 sequences, 11% to 15% of them present only once.

The sequence came from a woman aged 55-69 years with Graves' hyperthyroidism. Sequenced material: blood. V gene TRBV12-3 or TRBV12-4 combines with J gene TRBJ2-1; unclear D gene. CDR3: CAGVPGEQFF. In nucleotides, the CDR3 is TGTGCCGGGGTTCCTGGCGAGCAGTTCTTC.